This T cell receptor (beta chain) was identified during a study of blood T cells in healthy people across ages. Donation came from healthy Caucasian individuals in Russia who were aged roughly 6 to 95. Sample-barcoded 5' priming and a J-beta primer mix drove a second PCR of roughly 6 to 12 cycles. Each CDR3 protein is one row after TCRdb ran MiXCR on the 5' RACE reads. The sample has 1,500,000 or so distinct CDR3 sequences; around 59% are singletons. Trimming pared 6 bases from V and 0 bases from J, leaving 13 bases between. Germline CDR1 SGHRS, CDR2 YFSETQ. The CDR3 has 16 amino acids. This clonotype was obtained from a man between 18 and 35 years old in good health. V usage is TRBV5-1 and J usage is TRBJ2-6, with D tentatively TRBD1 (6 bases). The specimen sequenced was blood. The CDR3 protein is CASTNRVLSGANVLTF. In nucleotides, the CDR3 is TGCGCCAGCACAAACAGGGTGCTCTCTGGGGCCAACGTCCTGACTTTC.